This passage covers 29 T cell receptor beta chains from one sample sequenced in a study of patients and donors after allogeneic stem cell transplantation. Using its own MiXCR run on the RT-PCR reads, TCRdb lists one record per CDR3 protein. The sample consists of roughly 230,000 distinct CDR3 sequences, 12% to 15% of them appearing once. Material for sequencing was blood, either unsorted or a sorted T cell fraction (not recorded which). These receptors all stem from a human donor who was either an allogeneic HSCT recipient or a stem cell or donor lymphocyte infusion donor (not recorded which). It is not recorded whose cells these are; they may come from a transplant donor.

This clonotype has a count of ten or more. The chain employs TRBV7-2 and TRBJ1-6, with 9 bases identical to TRBD1. The CDR3 has 13 residues. V shed 7 bases, J shed 10 bases, and the junction held 5 bases outside the gene matches. The germline gives CDR1 SGHTA, CDR2 FQGNSA. In DNA, the CDR3 is TGTGCCAGCAAACTAGACAGGGGGTCACCCCTCCACTTT. Translating it yields CASKLDRGSPLHF.

This clonotype was counted many times. The rearrangement uses TRBV7-8 and TRBJ2-7; 8 nucleotides align to TRBD2. From germline, CDR1 is SGHVS and CDR2 FQNEAQ. V lost 5 bases, J lost 3 bases, and 6 bases stayed unmatched. There are 14 residues in the CDR3. CDR3 in amino acids: CASSAGLVNYEQYF. The DNA of the CDR3 is TGTGCCAGCAGCGCGGGACTAGTGAACTACGAGCAGTACTTC.

Ten or more counts support this clonotype. The rearrangement uses TRBV5-1 and TRBJ1-5; D is uncertain. The V end lost 0 bases, the J end lost 0 bases, and 7 bases lay between the germline ends. CDR1 is SGHRS and CDR2 is YFSETQ in the germline V gene. The CDR3 length is 15 residues. The CDR3 is CASSLDSNSNQPQHF. CDR3 nucleotides: TGCGCCAGCAGCTTGGACAGTAATAGCAATCAGCCCCAGCATTTT.

This clonotype came up many times. The junction does not match germline at one end; this may be a read error. The CDR3 DNA is TGCAGTGCGCCAGTAAGGGGCAAACAGCCCCAGCATTTT. This sequence encodes CSAPVRGKQPQHF. The chain couples TRBV20-1 to TRBJ1-5; possible D gene TRBD1, 5 bases. This CDR3 region has 13 residues. The germline gives CDR1 DFQATT, CDR2 SNEGSKA (reference sequence).

This chain uses TRBV29-1 with TRBJ1-1, with unresolved D. The CDR3 is made up of 13 amino acids. The germline gives CDR1 SQVTM, CDR2 ANQGSEA. The V end lost 4 bases, the J end lost 6 bases, and 15 bases lay between the germline ends. The CDR3: CSVVEGGEAEAFF. The CDR3 DNA reads TGCAGCGTTGTCGAGGGTGGGGAGGCTGAAGCTTTCTTT.

This chain links TRBV7-9 with TRBJ2-7; 8 bases map to TRBD2. CDR3 length: 16 residues. Germline CDR1 and CDR2: SEHNR and FQNEAQ (reference sequence). Unmatched junction bases numbered 14, after V lost 5 bases and J lost 5 bases. CDR3 loop: CASSPRGTGGRDEQYF. As DNA, the CDR3 is TGTGCCAGCAGCCCCCGGGGAACGGGGGGGCGGGACGAGCAGTACTTC.

This rearrangement joins TRBV2 to TRBJ1-6, with unresolved D. Germline values: CDR1 SNHLY, CDR2 FYNNEI. CDR3 length: 14 residues. V was cut by 5 bases and J by 9 bases, with 14 bases left in between. This CDR3 reads CASSYWQRSSPLHF. CDR3 coding DNA: TGTGCCAGCAGTTACTGGCAGCGAAGTTCACCCCTCCACTTT.

V is TRBV12-3 or TRBV12-4 and J is TRBJ2-2; D unclear. This CDR3 contains 14 residues. Trimming took 2 bases from V and 7 from J, leaving 11 bases between them. The CDR3 is CASSLFVEGGELFF. DNA for the CDR3: TGTGCCAGCAGTTTATTCGTTGAAGGCGGGGAGCTGTTTTTT.

This clonotype occurred a few times. The chain is built from TRBV21-1 and TRBJ2-2; the table's D call, TRBD1, was not checked against the DNA. TRBV21-1 is a known pseudogene. CDR3 length: 17 residues. CDR3 nucleotides: TGTGCCAGCAGCAAAGGTTACGGGGACAGGGTCACCGGGGAGCTGTTTTTT. Residues: CASSKGYGDRVTGELFF.

This clonotype was counted many times. The gene calls are TRBV4-3 and TRBJ1-2; D possibly corresponds to TRBD1 (5 bases). Germline CDR1 and CDR2: LGHNA and YSLEER. This CDR3 region has 13 residues. V lost 3 bases to trimming and J lost 2 bases, with 7 bases between them. The CDR3 sequence is CASSHEGNYGYTF. In DNA form, the CDR3 reads TGCGCCAGCAGCCACGAGGGGAACTATGGCTACACCTTC.

This clonotype came up many times. This chain links TRBV7-2 with TRBJ1-1, with a tentative D call TRBD1 (5 bases). CDR3 length: 13 amino acids. Germline CDR1 is SGHTA and CDR2 is FQGNSA. V was cut by 4 bases and J by 0 bases, with 6 bases left in between. The CDR3 reads CASSSTVNTEAFF. DNA for the CDR3: TGTGCCAGCAGCTCGACAGTGAACACTGAAGCTTTCTTT.

The table lists this clonotype with a few counts. V gene TRBV28 combines with J gene TRBJ2-3; TRBD2 is a possible D gene (5 bases). The V end was cut by 4 bases, the J end by 0 bases, with 14 bases between. Germline V CDR1 and CDR2: MDHEN, SYDVKM. This CDR3 is built from 16 residues. DNA of the CDR3: TGTGCCAGCAGTTCCCCCGGGGTGGGGAGCACAGATACGCAGTATTTT. It translates to CASSSPGVGSTDTQYF.

This clonotype turned up a few times. This chain connects TRBV29-1 to TRBJ1-2; D perhaps matches TRBD1 (5 bases). The germline CDR1 and CDR2 sequences are SQVTM and ANQGSEA. The CDR3 consists of 13 residues. Trimming pared 2 bases from V and 8 bases from J, leaving 15 bases between. CDR3 nucleotides: TGCAGCGTTGAAACGACGACAGACGGGGGCTACACCTTC. It translates to CSVETTTDGGYTF. Full variable domain (remainder filled in from reference TRBV29-1 and TRBJ1-2): SAVISQKPSRDICQRGTSLTIQCQVDSQVTMMFWYRQQPGQSLTLIATANQGSEATYESGFVIDKFPISRPNLTFSTLTVSNMSPEDSSIYLCSVETTTDGGYTFGSGTRLTVV.

This clonotype was picked up a small number of times. This chain links TRBV12-3 or TRBV12-4 with TRBJ1-1; 9 positions match TRBD1. V lost 5 bases and J lost 7; bases outside the gene matches: 11. This CDR3 is built from 15 residues. CDR3: CASSPSGQGGFEAFF. The CDR3 DNA reads as TGTGCCAGCAGTCCCTCGGGACAGGGTGGCTTTGAAGCTTTCTTT.

This clonotype was counted a few times. The chain links TRBV3-1 to TRBJ2-1; the D gene is possibly TRBD2 (5 bases). V gave up 0 bases and J gave up 5 bases, with 11 bases separating them. Germline V CDR1 and CDR2: LGHDT, YNNKEL (reference sequence). This CDR3 is built from 15 residues. The CDR3 coding sequence is TGTGCCAGCAGCCAAGACGCCCACGGGGACAATGAGCAGTTCTTC. This translates into CASSQDAHGDNEQFF.

The V call is TRBV12-3 or TRBV12-4, the J call TRBJ1-2; D gene unclear. The germline V and J ends were trimmed by 4 bases and 3 bases, with 3 bases remaining between them. The CDR3 totals 11 residues. The CDR3 DNA reads TGTGCCAGCAGTTCCGACTATGGCTACACCTTC. As protein: CASSSDYGYTF.

The rearrangement uses TRBV5-4 and TRBJ2-7; TRBD2 aligns across 7 bases. From germline, CDR1 is SGHNT and CDR2 YYREEE (reference sequence). This CDR3 contains 16 residues. Losses at the gene ends were 3 bases for V and 6 bases for J; bases not matched to a gene: 15. CDR3 nucleotides: TGTGCCAGCAGCTGGGGGGGTGGTGGGACCCTCGGCGAGCAGTACTTC. Amino acids: CASSWGGGGTLGEQYF. Together with reference TRBV5-4 and TRBJ2-7, the CDR3 gives the full variable domain: ETGVTQSPTHLIKTRGQQVTLRCSSQSGHNTVSWYQQALGQGPQFIFQYYREEENGRGNFPPRFSGLQFPNYSSELNVNALELDDSALYLCASSWGGGGTLGEQYFGPGTRLTVT.

This chain uses TRBV3-1 with TRBJ2-4; D is perhaps TRBD1 or TRBD2 (5 bases each). The CDR3 totals 13 residues. CDR1 is LGHDT, CDR2 YNNKEL, per germline (reference sequence). V lost 5 bases and J 4 bases, leaving 9 bases between the germline ends. Here the CDR3 reads CASSGDGKNIQYF. Written as DNA, the CDR3 is TGTGCCAGCAGCGGGGACGGAAAAAACATTCAGTACTTC.

The CDR3 bases are TGCGCCAGCAGAAACCCGGGACAGGGAACCTACGAGCAGTACTTC. Its protein product is CASRNPGQGTYEQYF. The chain has TRBV4-1 and TRBJ2-7; 9 nucleotides line up with TRBD1. Germline V CDR1 and CDR2: MGHRA, YSYEKL. V lost 6 bases to trimming and J lost 2 bases; unmatched junction nucleotides: 8. This CDR3 spans 15 amino acids.

V usage is TRBV6-6 and J usage is TRBJ2-5; TRBD2 matches at 7 bases. The ends lost 5 bases at V and 3 bases at J; junction bases unmatched: 3. The germline V gene encodes CDR1 MNHNY and CDR2 SVGAGI (reference sequence). The CDR3 runs to 13 residues. The CDR3 loop reads CASSQGLKETQYF. The CDR3 DNA is TGTGCCAGCAGTCAGGGACTAAAAGAGACCCAGTACTTC.

This rearrangement joins TRBV5-6 to TRBJ2-3; TRBD1 aligns across 8 bases. The CDR3 length is 15 residues. Germline-derived CDR1 and CDR2 are SGHDT and YYEEEE. The ends lost 4 bases at V and 4 bases at J; junction bases unmatched: 8. The chain's CDR3 is CASSTRDRGADTQYF. The CDR3 bases are TGTGCCAGCAGCACCCGCGACAGGGGCGCAGATACGCAGTATTTT.

Ten or more counts support this clonotype. The chain uses TRBV12-3 or TRBV12-4 and TRBJ2-3, with a weak D call TRBD1 (6 bases). The length of the CDR3 is 12 residues. Trimming pared 10 bases from V and 2 bases from J, leaving 10 bases between. The CDR3 loop reads CATGQITDTQYF. CDR3 nucleotide sequence: TGTGCCACAGGACAGATCACAGATACGCAGTATTTT.

This clonotype was found many times. The chain couples TRBV11-2 to TRBJ1-5; D uncertain. The CDR3 spans 16 residues. Germline V gene lookup returns CDR1 SGHAT and CDR2 FQNNGV. Trimming left V 1 base short and J 0 bases short, with 10 bases between. CDR3 loop: CASSLGATFSNQPQHF. DNA of the CDR3: TGTGCCAGCAGCTTAGGGGCAACTTTTAGCAATCAGCCCCAGCATTTT.

This clonotype was seen only a few times. The rearrangement uses TRBV14 and TRBJ1-3; the D is unclear. With 0 bases removed from V and 0 bases from J, the gap between germline ends came to 12 bases. The germline CDR1 and CDR2 sequences are SGHDN and FVKESK. The CDR3 is made up of 17 amino acids. CDR3 DNA: TGTGCCAGCAGCCAAGATACCCGGGCCAGCTCTGGAAACACCATATATTTT. This sequence encodes CASSQDTRASSGNTIYF.

This clonotype has more than one count but fewer than ten. This chain joins TRBV12-3 or TRBV12-4 and TRBJ1-1, with 7 bases identical to TRBD1. This CDR3 spans 16 amino acids. After removal of 5 bases from V and 4 bases from J, the junction contained 13 bases not matched to a gene. The DNA of the CDR3 is TGTGCCAGCAGTCCCCGCAGGGGGTTGATAGGCACTGAAGCTTTCTTT. The encoded protein is CASSPRRGLIGTEAFF.

This clonotype was detected ten times or more. The chain combines TRBV3-1 with TRBJ2-5; D possibly corresponds to TRBD2 (5 bases). Trimming took 5 bases from V and 4 from J, leaving 17 bases between them. The CDR3 is 15 amino acids. Germline V gives CDR1 LGHDT, CDR2 YNNKEL (reference sequence). The CDR3 DNA reads TGTGCCAGCAGCTCCATGCGCGCGGGCGGAGAGACCCAGTACTTC. Translation: CASSSMRAGGETQYF.

In this sample, this clonotype turned up many times. V usage is TRBV5-1 and J usage is TRBJ2-3; TRBD1 might be the D (6 bases). Germline lookup yields CDR1 SGHRS and CDR2 YFSETQ. The length of the CDR3 is 13 residues. V lost 4 bases, J lost 4 bases, and 10 bases lay in between. CDR3 sequence reads: CASSREGADTQYF. The CDR3 region has the DNA TGCGCCAGCAGCCGCGAGGGGGCAGATACGCAGTATTTT.

This clonotype was picked up many times. V gene TRBV18 combines with J gene TRBJ2-1; no clear D gene. V lost 6 bases to trimming and J lost 0 bases, with 12 bases between them. Per germline, CDR1 KGHSH and CDR2 LQKENI. This CDR3 is built from 15 residues. The CDR3 DNA is TGTGCCAGCTCGCGGTTAGGCACCTCCTACAATGAGCAGTTCTTC. It yields the protein CASSRLGTSYNEQFF.

This clonotype has at least ten counts. The V gene is TRBV6-1, the J gene TRBJ2-1; 8 bases fit TRBD2. The ends lost 4 bases at V and 5 bases at J; junction bases unmatched: 10. The CDR3 sequence is 16 residues long. Germline assignment: CDR1 MNHNS and CDR2 SASEGT. The CDR3 bases are TGTGCCAGCAGTGCCAAAAGCGGGGGCATCCACAATGAGCAGTTCTTC. Translation gives CASSAKSGGIHNEQFF.